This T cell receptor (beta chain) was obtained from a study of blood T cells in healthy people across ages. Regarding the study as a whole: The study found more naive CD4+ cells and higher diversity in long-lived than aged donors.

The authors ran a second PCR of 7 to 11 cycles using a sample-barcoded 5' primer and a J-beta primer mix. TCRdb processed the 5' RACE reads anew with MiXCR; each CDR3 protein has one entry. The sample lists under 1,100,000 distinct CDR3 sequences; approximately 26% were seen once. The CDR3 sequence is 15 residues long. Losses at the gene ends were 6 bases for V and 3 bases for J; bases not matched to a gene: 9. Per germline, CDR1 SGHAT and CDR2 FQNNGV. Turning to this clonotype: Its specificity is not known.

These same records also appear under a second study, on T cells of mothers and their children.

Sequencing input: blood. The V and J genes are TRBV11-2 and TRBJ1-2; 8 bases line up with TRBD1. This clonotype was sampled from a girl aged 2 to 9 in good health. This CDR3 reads CASSSETGGDYGYTF. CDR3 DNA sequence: TGTGCCAGCAGTTCCGAAACAGGGGGGGACTATGGCTACACCTTC.